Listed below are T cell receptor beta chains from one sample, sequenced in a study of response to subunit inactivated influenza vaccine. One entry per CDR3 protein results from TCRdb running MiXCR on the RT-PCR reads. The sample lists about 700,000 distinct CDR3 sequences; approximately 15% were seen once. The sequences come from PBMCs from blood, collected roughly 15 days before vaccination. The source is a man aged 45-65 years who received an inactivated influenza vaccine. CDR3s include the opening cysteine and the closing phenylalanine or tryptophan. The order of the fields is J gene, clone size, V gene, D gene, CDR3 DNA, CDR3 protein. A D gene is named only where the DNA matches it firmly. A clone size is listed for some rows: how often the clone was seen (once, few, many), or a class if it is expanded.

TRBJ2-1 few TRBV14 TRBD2 TGTGCCAGCAGCGGATGGACTAGCGGGACGCGGTACAATGAGCAGTTCTTC CASSGWTSGTRYNEQFF
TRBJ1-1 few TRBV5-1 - TGCGCCAGCAGTATCGGGGAGAACACTGAAGCTTTCTTT CASSIGENTEAFF
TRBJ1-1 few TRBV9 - TGTGCCAGCAGCCCAACGACAGGATCGACTGAAGCTTTCTTT CASSPTTGSTEAFF
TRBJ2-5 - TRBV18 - TGTGCCAGCCGCAGGGGGGTTGCAGAGACCCAGTACTTC CASRRGVAETQYF
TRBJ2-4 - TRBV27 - TGTGCCAGCAGTTCCGCCATCGGGGTAGCCAAAAACATTCAGTACTTC CASSSAIGVAKNIQYF
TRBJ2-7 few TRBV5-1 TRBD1 TGCGCCAGCAGCCTAACCATTCTCCTCCCGGACAGGGAGCCCTACGAGCAGTACTTC CASSLTILLPDREPYEQYF
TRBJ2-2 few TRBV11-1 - TGTGCCAGCAGCTTGGGCGCAGTTGGGCAGGGTCCCACCGGGGAGCTGTTTTTT CASSLGAVGQGPTGELFF
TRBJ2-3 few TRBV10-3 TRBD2 TGTGCCATCAGGACTAGCGGGAGTCCCACAGATACGCAGTATTTT CAIRTSGSPTDTQYF
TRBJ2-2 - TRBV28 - TGTGCCAGCAGTTTTTACAGGGGGGGCGGGGAGCTGTTTTTT CASSFYRGGGELFF
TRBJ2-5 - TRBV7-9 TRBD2 TGTGCCAGCAGCCCCCGACTAGCGCAATTCCAAGAGACCCAGTACTTC CASSPRLAQFQETQYF
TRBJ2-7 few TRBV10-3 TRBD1 TGTGCCATCGGTAGACAGGGCCAGAGCGAGCAGTACTTC CAIGRQGQSEQYF
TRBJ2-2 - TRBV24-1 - TGTGCCACCAGTGAGGTGGGGCAGGGGAGAACCGGGGAGCTGTTTTTT CATSEVGQGRTGELFF
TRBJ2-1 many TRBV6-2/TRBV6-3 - TGTGCCAGCAGTTATTCGCCCAGTAGCGGCACCCTCAATGAGCAGTTCTTC CASSYSPSSGTLNEQFF
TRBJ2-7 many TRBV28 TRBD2 TGTGCCAGCAGTTTTGCTAGCGGAAGCTCCTACGAGCAGTACTTC CASSFASGSSYEQYF
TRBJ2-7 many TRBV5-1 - TGCGCCAGCAGCTTGGACAGGCCCTTTACCTACGAGCAGTACTTC CASSLDRPFTYEQYF
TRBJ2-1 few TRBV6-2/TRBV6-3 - TGTGCCAGCAGTCCTAGCAGCAACTACAATGAGCAGTTCTTC CASSPSSNYNEQFF
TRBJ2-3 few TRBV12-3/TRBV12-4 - TGTGCCAGCAGTCCCCAGGGACGGAGAGATACGCAGTATTTT CASSPQGRRDTQYF
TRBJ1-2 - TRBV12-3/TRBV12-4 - TGTGCCAGCAGTTTTGGTGACAGTGGCTACACCTTC CASSFGDSGYTF
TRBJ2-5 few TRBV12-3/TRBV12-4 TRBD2 TGTGCCAGCAGCCCGCAAGCGGGAGTCATGGAGACCCAGTACTTC CASSPQAGVMETQYF
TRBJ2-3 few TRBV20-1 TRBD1 TGCAGGATAGACCGTCCGTTTAGACAGGGAACCACAGATACGCAGTATTTT CRIDRPFRQGTTDTQYF
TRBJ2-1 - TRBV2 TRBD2 TGTGCCAGGCTTTCAATAGCGGGTCATGATCAGTTCTTC CARLSIAGHDQFF
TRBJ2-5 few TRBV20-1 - TGCAGTGCTAGAGATATCGGGGGGCCGGAGACCCAGTACTTC CSARDIGGPETQYF
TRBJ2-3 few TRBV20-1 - TGCAGTGCTCCTAATTACTGGAGTACGCAGTATTTT CSAPNYWSTQYF